This T cell receptor beta chain was sequenced for a study of T cell clones after liver transplantation. Study overall: Tolerant meant at least one year fully off immunosuppression without liver enzymes above twice normal. Study outcomes and limitations: A larger donor-reactive than third-party decline suggested partial antigen-specific deletion.

The CDR3 is 14 residues long. CDR1 and CDR2 from the germline V gene are KGHSH and LQKENI. Trimming cost V 2 bases and J 1 base, with 8 bases left between them. This clone has just a few counts. Its antigen remains unknown. The method was immunoSEQ multiplex PCR; TCRdb's version includes in-frame clones alone and lacks a portion of them. The data contain some 120,000 clones, just over 90% of them singletons. The input for sequencing was CD4+ T cells from blood, taken 12 months after liver transplant. The chain uses TRBV18 and TRBJ1-1; unclear D gene. The source is a human patient who received a liver transplant. Some T cells may be transferred from the graft donor. This CDR3 is CASSPKGSNTEAFF. The CDR3 nucleotides read TGTGCCAGCTCACCAAAGGGATCGAACACTGAAGCTTTCTTT.